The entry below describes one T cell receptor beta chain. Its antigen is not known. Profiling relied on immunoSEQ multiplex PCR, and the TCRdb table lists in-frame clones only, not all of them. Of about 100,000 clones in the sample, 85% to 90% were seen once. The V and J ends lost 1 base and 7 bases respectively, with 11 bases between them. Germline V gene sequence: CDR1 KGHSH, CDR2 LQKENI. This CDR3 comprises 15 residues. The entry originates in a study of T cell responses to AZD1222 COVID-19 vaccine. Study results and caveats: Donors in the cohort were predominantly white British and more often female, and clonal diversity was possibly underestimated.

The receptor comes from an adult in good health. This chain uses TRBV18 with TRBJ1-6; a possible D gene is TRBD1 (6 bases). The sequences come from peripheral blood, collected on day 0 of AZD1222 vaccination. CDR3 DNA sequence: TGTGCCAGCTCACCACTACAGGGACGGAATTCACCCCTCCACTTT. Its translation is CASSPLQGRNSPLHF.